This TCR beta chain stems from a study of Graves' ophthalmopathy and Graves' hyperthyroidism. In the study overall: Peripheral blood was gathered at first diagnosis, ahead of any treatment whatsoever.

Transcripts of RNA were the source for amplifying TCR beta CDR3 regions. First-round RT-PCR relied on HTBI primers, and a second-round multiplex PCR came next. TCRdb passed the multiplex PCR reads through MiXCR, listing each CDR3 protein once. Of 600,000 to 700,000 distinct CDR3 sequences in the sample, just over 40% were seen once. This clonotype came up many times. Its antigen is not known. Lactation, pregnancy, uncontrolled infections and other autoimmune diseases were all grounds for excluding patients. Points from the study as a whole: Blood also contained most of the expanded thyroid clonotypes above 0.001 frequency.

V was clipped by 4 bases and J by 2 bases, with 8 bases between them. Germline V gene lookup returns CDR1 LNHDA and CDR2 SQIVND (reference sequence). The CDR3 is 13 residues long. The chain combines TRBV19 with TRBJ2-5; TRBD1 might be the D (6 bases). Material: peripheral blood. The sequence was collected from an adult man with Graves' ophthalmopathy. The CDR3 DNA sequence: TGTGCCAGTAGTACGCAGGGGCAAGAGACCCAGTACTTC. Its translation: CASSTQGQETQYF.